One sample yielded the 7 T cell receptor beta chains listed below, sequenced in a study of shared clonotypes between healthy human individuals. Generated by immunoSEQ multiplex PCR, the TCRdb table keeps only in-frame clones and is missing some. Here the sample spans 1.6 million or so clones, roughly 96% being singletons. Sequenced: naive CD4+ T cells sorted from blood. Subset meaning: CD45RA+ positively selected. Receptors originate from a man aged 25-45 years in good health.

Only one count was recorded for this clone. The V and J genes are TRBV20-1 and TRBJ1-2; D not certain. The CDR3 sequence is 11 residues long. Trimming cost V 3 bases and J 4 bases, with 6 bases left between them. CDR1 and CDR2 from the germline V gene are DFQATT and SNEGSKA (reference sequence). The CDR3 sequence is CSARLSYGYTF. The DNA of the CDR3 is TGCAGTGCTAGGCTGAGCTATGGCTACACCTTC.

The chain recombines TRBV25-1 with TRBJ2-5; no reliable D call. Per the germline V gene, CDR1 is MGHDK and CDR2 is SYGVNS. The CDR3 is 17 residues long. V gave up 1 base and J gave up 4 bases, with 19 bases separating them. CDR3 region: CASSEFMGRATVETQYF. DNA of the CDR3: TGTGCCAGCAGTGAATTTATGGGCAGAGCGACCGTAGAGACCCAGTACTTC.

The J gene is TRBJ2-3, the V gene TRBV6-1; 7 nucleotides align to TRBD2. J was trimmed by 2 bases and V by 3 bases; bases with no gene match: 11. The CDR3 runs to 17 residues. Per the germline V gene, CDR1 is MNHNS and CDR2 is SASEGT. CDR3 in DNA: TGTGCCAGCAGTGAGCGGGGAATCGGGAGGATCACAGATACGCAGTATTTT. Amino acid sequence: CASSERGIGRITDTQYF.

The chain has TRBV6-1 and TRBJ2-1; 9 bases fit TRBD2. CDR1 and CDR2 from the germline V gene are MNHNS and SASEGT. The CDR3 has 15 amino acids. Trimming removed 1 base from V and 13 bases from J; junction bases left unmatched: 11. The CDR3 sequence is CASSEGVIAGASQFF. The CDR3 region has the DNA TGTGCCAGCAGTGAAGGAGTGATAGCGGGAGCTAGCCAGTTCTTC.

J is TRBJ2-7 and V is TRBV19; a weak D match, TRBD2 (7 bases). Deletions cut 6 bases from V and 5 bases from J, with 23 bases between. This CDR3 comprises 16 residues. Germline V gives CDR1 LNHDA, CDR2 SQIVND (reference sequence). The DNA for the CDR3 is TGTGCCAGTAGCCCCCAGGCGGGGGCGTATTTACACGAGCAGTACTTC. Its translation is CASSPQAGAYLHEQYF.

The V gene is TRBV18, the J gene TRBJ1-6; a possible D gene is TRBD1 (5 bases). Per germline, CDR1 KGHSH and CDR2 LQKENI. This CDR3 has 13 residues. V was cut by 5 bases and J by 8 bases, with 10 bases left in between. CDR3 sequence: CASSTGGDSPLHF. CDR3 DNA: TGTGCCAGCTCAACCGGGGGGGATTCACCCCTCCACTTT.

This clone came up once. The rearrangement uses TRBV6-1 and TRBJ2-7; 8 nucleotides line up with TRBD1. After removal of 7 bases from V and 2 bases from J, the junction contained 4 bases not matched to a gene. The CDR3 has 13 residues. Germline V gene sequence: CDR1 MNHNS, CDR2 SASEGT. The CDR3 DNA follows: TGTGCCAGCAACCAGGGGGCCACCTACGAGCAGTACTTC. The encoded protein is CASNQGATYEQYF.